This T cell receptor (beta chain) was sequenced during a study of shared clonotypes between healthy human individuals. Study-wide points: The diversity represented, both genetic and in exposure history, was limited by few donors.

With regard to this clone: Its antigen is unidentified.

This CDR3 comprises 13 residues. Germline values: CDR1 MNHNS, CDR2 SASEGT. V was clipped by 3 bases and J by 1 base, with 7 bases between them. Each donor was a Caucasian adult residing in Nashville, Tennessee. Unsorted samples, those not sorted, used roughly 87 million PBMCs for genomic DNA. The quantity of DNA used in unsorted PBMC replicate PCRs was 250 to 350 ng, corresponding to tens of thousands of T cell genomes. Produced via immunoSEQ multiplex PCR; TCRdb's table is partial and in-frame only. The sample contains about 470,000 clones, around 75% of which appear only once. The sequence was obtained from a woman aged 35 to 49 in good health. Some clones in this sample may be carry-over from other donors' samples. The J gene is TRBJ2-7, the V gene TRBV6-1, with D unresolved. Sequenced material: PBMCs. The CDR3 region is CASSESLSYEQYF. The CDR3 region has the DNA TGTGCCAGCAGTGAGTCACTATCCTACGAGCAGTACTTC.